The next 21 T cell receptor beta chains were all read from a single sample in a study of radiation and T cells in renal cell carcinoma. Sequencing used immunoSEQ multiplex PCR; TCRdb keeps in-frame clones, though not all of them. The sample lists roughly 160,000 clones; about 87% were seen once. Time point of the sample: blood 4 weeks post-SBRT, at nephrectomy. Stated treatment: 15 Gy SBRT to primary tumor, nephrectomy 4 weeks later. The sample here was blood, taken from a patient whose treatment included radiotherapy and nephrectomy. These receptors all come from a woman in her 50s with renal cell carcinoma.

V usage is TRBV18 and J usage is TRBJ2-7; 9 bases align to TRBD1. Germline CDR1 and CDR2: KGHSH and LQKENI. The V and J ends lost 6 bases and 1 base, in that order; junction bases with no gene match: 7. The CDR3 is 15 amino acids. In DNA form, the CDR3 reads TGTGCCAGCTCCCAGCGGGGACAGGGATCCTACGAGCAGTACTTC. It translates to CASSQRGQGSYEQYF.

This clone showed up just once. The chain is built from TRBV5-4 and TRBJ1-2, with TRBD1 identical over 7 bases. CDR1 is SGHNT and CDR2 is YYREEE in the germline V gene (reference sequence). This CDR3 has 14 amino acids. V dropped 4 bases and J dropped 4; count of bases not matched to a gene: 7. DNA of the CDR3: TGTGCCAGCAGCGCGACAGGGCAGACCTATGGCTACACCTTC. Translation: CASSATGQTYGYTF.

CDR3 in amino acids: CASSNLGGWTGGCFTEAFF. CDR3 sequence (DNA): TGTGCCAGCAGCAACCTGGGGGGGTGGACAGGGGGCTGTTTCACTGAAGCTTTCTTT. The chain has TRBV21-1 and TRBJ1-1; the D call of TRBD1 is as the table states it, not checked on the DNA. TRBV21-1 is tagged as a pseudogene. This CDR3 contains 19 residues.

The genes are TRBV7-2 and TRBJ2-5; a weak D match, TRBD2 (6 bases). The CDR3 is 12 residues long. V was shortened by 5 bases and J by 5 bases, with 9 bases between the two germline ends. In germline, CDR1 is SGHTA, CDR2 FQGNSA. CDR3 DNA sequence: TGTGCCAGCAGCCCTGGGAGGGAGACCCAGTACTTC. Protein product: CASSPGRETQYF.

The genes are TRBV29-1 and TRBJ2-5, with 10 bases aligning to TRBD2. Looked up from germline, CDR1 is SQVTM and CDR2 is ANQGSEA. The CDR3 has 14 residues. V was pared by 4 bases and J by 2 bases, with 4 bases of the junction left unmatched. CDR3 sequence: CSVGASGGQETQYF. For the CDR3, the DNA is TGCAGCGTTGGGGCTAGCGGGGGACAAGAGACCCAGTACTTC.

This chain connects TRBV19 to TRBJ2-7; D is unresolved. Germline assignment: CDR1 LNHDA and CDR2 SQIVND (reference sequence). The CDR3 is 14 residues long. V was trimmed by 4 bases and J by 3 bases, leaving 13 bases between them. The CDR3 is CASSTQMGNYEQYF. DNA for the CDR3: TGTGCCAGTAGTACCCAAATGGGCAACTACGAGCAGTACTTC.

This clone is a singleton in its sample. J is TRBJ2-3 and V is TRBV7-3; 9 nucleotides match TRBD1. Germline assignment: CDR1 SGHTA and CDR2 FQGTGA. This CDR3 is built from 16 residues. Trimming removed 5 bases from V and 5 bases from J; junction bases left unmatched: 11. The DNA of the CDR3 is TGTGCCAGCAGCAAGCGACAGGGGGGTTCGCTAGATACGCAGTATTTT. This translates into CASSKRQGGSLDTQYF.

This chain connects TRBV28 to TRBJ1-2; D is perhaps TRBD1 (6 bases). This CDR3 spans 15 amino acids. Trimming cost V 5 bases and J 7 bases, with 20 bases left between them. Germline values: CDR1 MDHEN, CDR2 SYDVKM. CDR3 loop: CASSDRRGGLAGYTF. CDR3 in DNA: TGTGCCAGCAGTGACCGCCGGGGGGGGCTTGCTGGCTACACCTTC.

V and J are TRBV28 and TRBJ1-1; D not certain. CDR3 length equals 13 residues. The V and J ends lost 7 bases and 11 bases respectively, with 20 bases between them. The germline CDR1 and CDR2 sequences are MDHEN and SYDVKM. CDR3 sequence (DNA): TGTGCCAGCACCCTTTCCCCGAGGGTGGATGCTTTCTTT. Protein: CASTLSPRVDAFF.

The V gene is TRBV19, the J gene TRBJ1-4; a weak D match, TRBD1 (5 bases). Trimming stripped 3 bases from V and 12 bases from J, with 17 bases between. CDR3 length: 14 amino acids. CDR1 and CDR2 (germline): LNHDA, SQIVND (reference sequence). CDR3 DNA: TGTGCCAGTAGTATGCAACAGGCCGTTGGGGAACTGTTTTTT. Its translation: CASSMQQAVGELFF.

The count of this clone is one. The chain uses TRBV6-1 and TRBJ2-7; D is possibly TRBD2 (5 bases). The CDR3 runs to 14 residues. Trimming took 1 base from V and 1 from J, leaving 8 bases between them. Germline assignment: CDR1 MNHNS and CDR2 SASEGT. The CDR3, as DNA: TGTGCCAGCAGTGAAGTCGGCGGGTCCTACGAGCAGTACTTC. Its protein is CASSEVGGSYEQYF.

The chain links TRBV7-9 to TRBJ1-4; D may be TRBD1 (5 bases). Trimming took 5 bases from V and 7 from J, leaving 17 bases between them. This CDR3 contains 15 residues. Germline loops: CDR1 SEHNR, CDR2 FQNEAQ (reference sequence). The CDR3 DNA reads TGTGCCAGCAGCCCGGGGACTTTGGGGGGTGAAAAACTGTTTTTT. Protein product: CASSPGTLGGEKLFF. Full variable domain (rest looked up from reference TRBV7-9 and TRBJ1-4): DTGVSQNPRHKITKRGQNVTFRCDPISEHNRLYWYRQTLGQGPEFLTYFQNEAQLEKSRLLSDRFSAERPKGSFSTLEIQRTEQGDSAMYLCASSPGTLGGEKLFFGSGTQLSVL.

The chain combines TRBV19 with TRBJ2-3, with D tentatively TRBD1 (6 bases). The CDR3 length is 16 residues. V was trimmed by 5 bases and J by 5 bases, leaving 20 bases between them. Germline values: CDR1 LNHDA, CDR2 SQIVND (reference sequence). Here the CDR3 DNA reads TGTGCCAGTAGTCCCCCAGGAAGGGGGAATGGAGATACGCAGTATTTT. It specifies CASSPPGRGNGDTQYF.

V and J are TRBV5-8 and TRBJ1-5; 8 nucleotides match TRBD1. The germline gives CDR1 SGHTS, CDR2 YDEGEE. J gave up 4 bases and V 8 bases, and 8 bases lay outside the gene matches. This CDR3 has 14 residues. In DNA, the CDR3 is TGTGCCAGTAGACAGGGGTTTGGAAATCAGCCCCAGCATTTT. The encoded protein is CASRQGFGNQPQHF.

This chain uses TRBV25-1 with TRBJ1-1, with D perhaps TRBD1 (5 bases). With 1 base removed from V and 11 bases from J, the gap between germline ends came to 11 bases. Per germline, CDR1 MGHDK and CDR2 SYGVNS. The CDR3 consists of 12 residues. The CDR3 DNA is TGTGCCAGCAGTGAATTTGGGACGGTTGCTTTCTTT. This encodes CASSEFGTVAFF.

The chain uses TRBV5-4 and TRBJ1-2; TRBD1 matches at 7 bases. Germline CDR1 SGHNT, CDR2 YYREEE (reference sequence). Germline trimming cut 4 bases from V and 6 bases from J; bases unmatched to any gene: 15. The CDR3 has 16 residues. CDR3 residues: CASSARPTGIIDGYTF. CDR3 sequence (DNA): TGTGCCAGCAGCGCGAGGCCGACAGGGATTATCGATGGCTACACCTTC. Variable domain in full (rest from reference TRBV5-4 and TRBJ1-2): ETGVTQSPTHLIKTRGQQVTLRCSSQSGHNTVSWYQQALGQGPQFIFQYYREEENGRGNFPPRFSGLQFPNYSSELNVNALELDDSALYLCASSARPTGIIDGYTFGSGTRLTVV.

The genes are TRBV5-1 and TRBJ2-2, with a possible D match to TRBD2 (6 bases). CDR1 and CDR2 from the germline V gene are SGHRS and YFSETQ. V was trimmed by 3 bases and J by 1 base, leaving 13 bases between them. CDR3 length equals 16 residues. CDR3 loop: CASSSRNGGNTGELFF. Here the CDR3 DNA reads TGCGCCAGCAGCTCACGTAACGGGGGGAACACCGGGGAGCTGTTTTTT.

This chain's CDR3 is CASSYSGTGGLGYTF. In nucleotides, the CDR3 is TGTGCCAGCAGCTACTCCGGGACAGGGGGCTTGGGCTACACCTTC. This chain uses TRBV5-8 with TRBJ1-2; 12 bases line up with TRBD1. Trimming took 3 bases from V and 8 from J; bases not matched to a gene: 8. This CDR3 spans 15 amino acids. CDR1 and CDR2 from the germline V gene are SGHTS and YDEGEE.

The chain uses TRBV6-1 and TRBJ2-7; D is unclear. Germline CDR1 MNHNS, CDR2 SASEGT. The CDR3 consists of 13 residues. The V end lost 8 bases, the J end lost 0 bases, and 11 bases lay between the germline ends. CDR3 nucleotide sequence: TGTGCCAGCCGACTCCTGAGCTCCTACGAGCAGTACTTC. This translates into CASRLLSSYEQYF.

V and J are TRBV19 and TRBJ2-7; D possibly corresponds to TRBD1 (6 bases). The CDR3 runs 15 residues. The germline V gene has CDR1 LNHDA and CDR2 SQIVND (reference sequence). V lost 0 bases, J lost 2 bases, and 11 bases lay in between. In DNA form, the CDR3 reads TGTGCCAGTAGTATAGACAGGGGTTTGCCCTACGAGCAGTACTTC. This codes for CASSIDRGLPYEQYF.

The chain couples TRBV7-9 to TRBJ1-1; D not resolved. With 5 bases removed from V and 0 bases from J, the gap between germline ends came to 4 bases. The CDR3 contains 12 residues. Germline values: CDR1 SEHNR, CDR2 FQNEAQ (reference sequence). CDR3 residues: CASSLMNTEAFF. CDR3 bases: TGTGCCAGCAGCCTAATGAACACTGAAGCTTTCTTT. Looking up the rest from reference TRBV7-9 and TRBJ1-1 gives the full variable domain: DTGVSQNPRHKITKRGQNVTFRCDPISEHNRLYWYRQTLGQGPEFLTYFQNEAQLEKSRLLSDRFSAERPKGSFSTLEIQRTEQGDSAMYLCASSLMNTEAFFGQGTRLTVV.